The present TCR beta chain was sequenced within a study of T cells expressing NK-cell markers (TCRdb year 2020). Concerning the study at large: Three sorted T-cell subsets (CD3+CD56+NKG2C+, CD3+CD56+NKG2C- and CD3+CD56-NKG2C+) from eight donors had their TCR beta-chain repertoires profiled. Libraries were sequenced as 2 x 150 bp reads on Illumina HiSeq 2000/2500, MiSeq or NextSeq. Randomly selected healthy volunteers, three men and five women, were used as the eight sequenced donors. Among the eight sequenced donors, seven were HCMV-seropositive and one was HCMV-seronegative. What the research found in general, with its limitations: In roughly six donors, the dominant CD3+CD56+NKG2C+ clonotypes ranked among the top 10 CD8+ clonotypes, making up 1.0-7.0% of CD8+ T cells. Whether the expanded NKG2C-expressing T cell clones were specific for HCMV antigens was left unclear. Those dominant clonotypes were again the most abundant among CD3+CD56-NKG2C+ cells in several donors, at about 28.3-60.1%.

Looking up the germline V gene (reference sequence) yields CDR1 SEHNR and CDR2 FQNEAQ. The CDR3 holds 16 amino acids from the cysteine to the phenylalanine. The DNA is not on file. To determine HCMV serostatus, a commercial ELISA kit was used to detect HCMV-specific IgG in serum. Peripheral blood mononuclear cells were isolated from blood by Ficoll density gradient centrifugation. Concerning this clonotype: Its antigen is not yet known.

The sequencing machine was an Illumina HiSeq 2000. TCR beta cDNA libraries were made by 5'RACE template switching that added a universal primer site and unique molecular identifiers. cDNA synthesis was primed from the TCR beta constant segment and was followed by two successive PCR amplification steps. The study's own analysis went as follows. Reads were demultiplexed and grouped by UMI with MIGEC, and clonotypes were assembled and quantified with MiTCR. To exclude erroneous sequences, only TCR cDNA sequences supported by at least two reads were retained. The tcR package was used for downstream repertoire analysis, and clonotypes were matched across fractions by CDR3 nucleotide sequence plus V segment. VDJmatch was used to annotate antigen specificity against VDJdb, with one amino acid substitution in CDR3 allowed. Reprocessed by TCRdb, the reads give a single entry per CDR3 protein sequence, without DNA. TCRdb's processing, not the authors', yielded these V and J calls. The table held for this sample gives 150,000 to 180,000 distinct CDR3 sequences. Jointly, the top ten make up 37% of the sample.

This receptor was obtained from a woman between 45 and 60 years old in good health. Donor details come from another sample of the same person, matched by shared clones. This chain is built from TRBV7-9 and TRBJ1-1; there is no DNA to check the TCRdb D call of TRBD1. Sequencing used blood T cells: a sorted CD56 or NKG2C T cell subset, CD4+ or CD8+ T cells, or bulk PBMC T cells (not recorded which). The CDR3 has the sequence CASSPPLGVLNTEAFF. Here the CDR3 is joined to the reference TRBV7-9 and TRBJ1-1 genes, and the full variable domain is: DTGVSQNPRHKITKRGQNVTFRCDPISEHNRLYWYRQTLGQGPEFLTYFQNEAQLEKSRLLSDRFSAERPKGSFSTLEIQRTEQGDSAMYLCASSPPLGVLNTEAFFGQGTRLTVV.